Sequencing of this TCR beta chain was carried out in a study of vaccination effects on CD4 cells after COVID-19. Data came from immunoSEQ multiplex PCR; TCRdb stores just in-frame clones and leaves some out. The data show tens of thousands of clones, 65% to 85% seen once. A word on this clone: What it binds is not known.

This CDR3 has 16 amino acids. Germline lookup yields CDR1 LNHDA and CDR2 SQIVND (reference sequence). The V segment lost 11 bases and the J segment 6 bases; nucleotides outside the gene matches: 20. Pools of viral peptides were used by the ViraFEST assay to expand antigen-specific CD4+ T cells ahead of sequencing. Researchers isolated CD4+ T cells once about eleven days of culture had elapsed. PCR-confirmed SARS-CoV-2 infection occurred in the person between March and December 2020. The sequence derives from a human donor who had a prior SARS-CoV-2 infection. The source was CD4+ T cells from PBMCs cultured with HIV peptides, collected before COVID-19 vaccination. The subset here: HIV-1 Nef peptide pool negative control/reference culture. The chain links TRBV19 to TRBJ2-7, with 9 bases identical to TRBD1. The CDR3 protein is CAASMSPGQGKSEQYF. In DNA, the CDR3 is TGTGCCGCCAGTATGTCGCCGGGACAGGGCAAGTCCGAGCAGTACTTC. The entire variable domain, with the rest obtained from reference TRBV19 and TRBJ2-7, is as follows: DGGITQSPKYLFRKEGQNVTLSCEQNLNHDAMYWYRQDPGQGLRLIYYSQIVNDFQKGDIAEGYSVSREKKESFPLTVTSAQKNPTAFYLCAASMSPGQGKSEQYFGPGTRLTVT.